This T cell receptor beta chain came from a study of cytomegalovirus exposure and HLA in healthy donors. Broader study findings: A prior analysis recorded that most TCR beta V segments were productive about 90% or about 30% of the time. Further analysis was carried out later, and it showed several of the most significant clusters appearing linked to common viral pathogens. Analyses of presence and absence presupposed an approximately uniform sequencing depth across donors. When a later analysis compared HLA-associated TCR beta chains with equally common others, the HLA-associated chains turned out to be more clonally expanded and to have lower generation probabilities.

60 Vbeta and 13 Jbeta primers were used in PCR. Generated by immunoSEQ multiplex PCR, the TCRdb table keeps only in-frame clones and is missing some. The sample records over 150,000 clones, 70% to 85% being singletons. Details on this clone: Its antigen is unknown.

CDR3 length equals 13 residues. Germline CDR1 MNHNY, CDR2 SVGAGI (reference sequence). The V gene lost 6 bases and the J gene lost 4 bases, with 12 bases spanning the gap. The sequenced sample consisted of PBMCs. The TCR sequence derives from an older woman in good health and CMV-seropositive. The chain joins TRBV6-6 to TRBJ2-5, with D tentatively TRBD2 (6 bases). Written as DNA, the CDR3 is TGTGCCAGCAGCTCCGGGGGTGGAGAGACCCAGTACTTC. Its translation is CASSSGGGETQYF.